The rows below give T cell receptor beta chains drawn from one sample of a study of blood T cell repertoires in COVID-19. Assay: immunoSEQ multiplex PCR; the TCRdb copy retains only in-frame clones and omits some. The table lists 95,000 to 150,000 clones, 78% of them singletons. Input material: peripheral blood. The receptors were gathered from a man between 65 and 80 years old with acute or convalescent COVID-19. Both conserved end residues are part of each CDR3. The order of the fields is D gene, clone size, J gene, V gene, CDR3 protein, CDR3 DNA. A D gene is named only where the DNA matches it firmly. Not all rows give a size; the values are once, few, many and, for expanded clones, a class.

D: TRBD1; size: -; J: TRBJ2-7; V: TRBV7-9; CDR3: CASSFAGTGYEQYF; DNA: TGTGCCAGCAGCTTCGCCGGGACAGGGTACGAGCAGTACTTC
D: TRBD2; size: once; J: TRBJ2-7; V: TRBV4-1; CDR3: CASSQDNGGTSYEQYF; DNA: TGCGCCAGCAGCCAAGATAACGGGGGGACCTCCTACGAGCAGTACTTC
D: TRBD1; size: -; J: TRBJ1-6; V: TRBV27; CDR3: CASRAIQGARNSPLHF; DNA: TGTGCCAGCAGAGCAATACAGGGGGCAAGAAATTCACCCCTCCACTTT
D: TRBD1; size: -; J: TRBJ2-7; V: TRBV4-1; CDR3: CASSQVGTGPYEQYF; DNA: TGCGCCAGCAGCCAAGTAGGGACAGGGCCCTACGAGCAGTACTTC
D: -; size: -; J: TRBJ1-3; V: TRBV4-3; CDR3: CASSQAGSGNTIYF; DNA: TGCGCCAGCAGCCAAGCAGGCTCTGGAAACACCATATATTTT
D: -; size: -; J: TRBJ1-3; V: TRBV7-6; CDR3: CASSSGSASGNTIYF; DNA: TGTGCCAGCAGCTCCGGGTCCGCCTCTGGAAACACCATATATTTT
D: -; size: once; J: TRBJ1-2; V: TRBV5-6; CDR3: CASSPTIFPPHGYTF; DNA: TGTGCCAGCAGCCCGACAATTTTCCCACCCCATGGCTACACCTTC
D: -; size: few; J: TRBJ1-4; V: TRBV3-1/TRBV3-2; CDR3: CASSRAEKLFF; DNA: TGTGCCAGCAGCCGGGCTGAAAAACTGTTTTTT
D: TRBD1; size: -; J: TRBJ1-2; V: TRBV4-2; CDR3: CASSQQQGWEIYGYTF; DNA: TGTGCCAGCAGCCAACAACAGGGGTGGGAAATCTATGGCTACACCTTC
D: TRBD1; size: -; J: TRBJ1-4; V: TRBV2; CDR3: CASSWDREEKLFF; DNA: TGTGCCAGCAGTTGGGACAGGGAAGAAAAACTGTTTTTT
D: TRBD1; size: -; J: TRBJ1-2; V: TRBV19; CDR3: CASSPQGVFGGYTF; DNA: TGTGCCAGTAGCCCACAGGGGGTTTTTGGTGGCTACACCTTC
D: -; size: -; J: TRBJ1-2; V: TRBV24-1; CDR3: CATSDFAGYGYTF; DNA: TGTGCCACCAGTGATTTCGCAGGGTATGGCTACACCTTC
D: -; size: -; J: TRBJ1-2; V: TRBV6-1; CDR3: CASSEVDSNYGYTF; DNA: TGTGCCAGCAGTGAGGTGGACAGTAACTATGGCTACACCTTC
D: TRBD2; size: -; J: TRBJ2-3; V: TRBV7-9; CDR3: CAARLAGGPDTQYF; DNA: TGTGCCGCACGCTTGGCGGGGGGGCCAGATACGCAGTATTTT
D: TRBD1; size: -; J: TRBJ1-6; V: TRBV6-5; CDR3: CASSKGQGRSPLHF; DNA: TGTGCCAGCAGTAAGGGACAGGGGAGGTCACCCCTCCACTTT
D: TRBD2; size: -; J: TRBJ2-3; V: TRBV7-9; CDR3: CASSSSLGGGWYF; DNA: TGTGCCAGCAGCTCCTCACTTGGCGGGGGGTGGTATTTT
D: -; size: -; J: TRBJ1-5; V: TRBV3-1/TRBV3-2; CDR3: CASSPGQDQPQHF; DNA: TGTGCCAGCAGCCCGGGACAAGATCAGCCCCAGCATTTT
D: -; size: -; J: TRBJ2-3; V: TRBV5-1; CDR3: CASSLGLAHTDTQYF; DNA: TGCGCCAGCAGCTTGGGGCTAGCCCACACAGATACGCAGTATTTT
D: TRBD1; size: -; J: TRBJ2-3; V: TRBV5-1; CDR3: CASSLGGQGAGDTQYF; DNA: TGCGCCAGCAGCTTGGGAGGGCAGGGGGCCGGAGATACGCAGTATTTT
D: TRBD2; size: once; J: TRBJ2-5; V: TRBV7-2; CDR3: CASSLAAGGPETQYF; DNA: TGTGCCAGCAGCTTAGCAGCGGGGGGGCCGGAGACCCAGTACTTC
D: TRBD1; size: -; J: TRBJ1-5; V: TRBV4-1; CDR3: CASSQLQGTNQPQHF; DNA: TGCGCCAGCAGCCAACTACAGGGGACCAATCAGCCCCAGCATTTT
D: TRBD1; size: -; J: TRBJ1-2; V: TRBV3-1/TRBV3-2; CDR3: CASSQENPCQGGSANYGYTF; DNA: TGTGCCAGCAGCCAAGAAAACCCTTGCCAGGGGGGATCAGCTAACTATGGCTACACCTTC
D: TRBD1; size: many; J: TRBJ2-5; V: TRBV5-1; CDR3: CASTTQGGQETQYF; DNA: TGCGCCAGCACCACACAGGGGGGACAAGAGACCCAGTACTTC
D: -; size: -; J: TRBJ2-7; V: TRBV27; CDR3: CASSSRVGTNSYEQYF; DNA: TGTGCCAGCAGTTCTCGGGTGGGGACAAACTCCTACGAGCAGTACTTC
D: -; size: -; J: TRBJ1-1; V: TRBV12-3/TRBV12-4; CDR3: CASSLDSHTEAFF; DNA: TGTGCCAGCAGTTTGGACAGTCATACTGAAGCTTTCTTT
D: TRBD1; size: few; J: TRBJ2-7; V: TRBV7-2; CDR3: CASSSGTGGHEQYF; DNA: TGTGCCAGCAGCTCCGGGACAGGGGGCCACGAGCAGTACTTC
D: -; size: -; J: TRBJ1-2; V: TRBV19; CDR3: CASTRSGSNYGYTF; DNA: TGTGCCAGTACCCGAAGCGGCAGTAACTATGGCTACACCTTC
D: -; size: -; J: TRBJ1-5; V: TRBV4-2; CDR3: CASSQDRGGDGNQPQHF; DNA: TGTGCCAGCAGCCAAGATCGCGGGGGAGACGGCAATCAGCCCCAGCATTTT